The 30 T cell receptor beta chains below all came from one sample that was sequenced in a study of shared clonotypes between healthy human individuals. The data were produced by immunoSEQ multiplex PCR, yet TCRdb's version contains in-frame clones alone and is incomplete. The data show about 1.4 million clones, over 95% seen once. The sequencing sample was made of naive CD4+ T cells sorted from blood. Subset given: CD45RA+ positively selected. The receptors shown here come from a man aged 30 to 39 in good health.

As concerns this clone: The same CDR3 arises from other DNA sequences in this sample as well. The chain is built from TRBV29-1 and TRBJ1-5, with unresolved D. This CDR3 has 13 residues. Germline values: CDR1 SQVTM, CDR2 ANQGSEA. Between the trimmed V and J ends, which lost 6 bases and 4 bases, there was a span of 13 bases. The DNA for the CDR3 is TGCAGCGTGGCCGGCGGAACAAATCAGCCCCAGCATTTT. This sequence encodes CSVAGGTNQPQHF.

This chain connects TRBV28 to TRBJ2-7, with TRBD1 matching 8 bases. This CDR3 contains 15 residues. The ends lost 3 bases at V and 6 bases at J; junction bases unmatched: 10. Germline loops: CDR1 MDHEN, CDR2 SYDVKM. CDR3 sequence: CASSFLGQGGSEQYF. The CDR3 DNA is TGTGCCAGCAGTTTCCTCGGACAGGGAGGATCCGAGCAGTACTTC.

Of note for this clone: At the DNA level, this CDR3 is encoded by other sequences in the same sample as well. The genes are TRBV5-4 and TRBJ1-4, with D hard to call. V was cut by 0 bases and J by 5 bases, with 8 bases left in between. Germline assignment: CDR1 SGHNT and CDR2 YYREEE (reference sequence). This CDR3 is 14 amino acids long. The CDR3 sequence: CASSLGGGNEKLFF. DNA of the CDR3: TGTGCCAGCAGCTTGGGAGGCGGGAATGAAAAACTGTTTTTT.

CDR3 in DNA: TGCGCCAGCAGCCAAGTGGAAAACCGGGGGCCTTACTTC. Translated, it gives CASSQVENRGPYF. This chain joins TRBV4-1 and TRBJ2-7; D is possibly TRBD1 or TRBD2 (6 bases each). Germline V gives CDR1 MGHRA, CDR2 YSYEKL. The CDR3 totals 13 residues. V was cut by 1 base and J by 13 bases, with 17 bases left in between.

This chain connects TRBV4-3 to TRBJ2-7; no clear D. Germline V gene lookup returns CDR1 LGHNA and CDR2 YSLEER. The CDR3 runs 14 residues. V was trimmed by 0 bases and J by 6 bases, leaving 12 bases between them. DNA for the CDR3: TGCGCCAGCAGCCAAGATCCAGTGTTAGGCGAGCAGTACTTC. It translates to CASSQDPVLGEQYF.

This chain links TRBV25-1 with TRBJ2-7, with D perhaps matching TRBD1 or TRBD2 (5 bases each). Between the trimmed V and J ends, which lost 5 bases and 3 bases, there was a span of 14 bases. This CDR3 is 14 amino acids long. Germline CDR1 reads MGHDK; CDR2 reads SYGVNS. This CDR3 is CASSHSGRDYEQYF. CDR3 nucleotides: TGTGCCAGCAGTCATTCGGGACGGGACTACGAGCAGTACTTC.

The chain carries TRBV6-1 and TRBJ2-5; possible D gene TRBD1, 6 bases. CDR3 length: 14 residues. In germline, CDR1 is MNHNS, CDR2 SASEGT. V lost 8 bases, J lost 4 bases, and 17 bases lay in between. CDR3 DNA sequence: TGTGCCAGCGACCTGAGGGGGTTTGGAGAGACCCAGTACTTC. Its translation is CASDLRGFGETQYF.

This CDR3 is CASSLFSWPSRGNQETQYF. In nucleotides, the CDR3 is TGTGCCAGCAGCTTGTTCTCGTGGCCATCCAGGGGCAACCAAGAGACCCAGTACTTC. The rearrangement joins TRBV5-4 to TRBJ2-5; TRBD1 is a possible D gene (6 bases). Trimming pared 1 base from V and 0 bases from J, leaving 22 bases between. Germline CDR1 is SGHNT and CDR2 is YYREEE (reference sequence). This CDR3 has 19 residues.

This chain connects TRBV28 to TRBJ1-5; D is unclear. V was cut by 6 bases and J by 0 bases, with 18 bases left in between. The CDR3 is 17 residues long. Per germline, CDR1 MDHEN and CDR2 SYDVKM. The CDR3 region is CASSRREGAYSNQPQHF. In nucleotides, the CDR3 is TGTGCCAGCAGCCGTCGGGAGGGAGCCTATAGCAATCAGCCCCAGCATTTT. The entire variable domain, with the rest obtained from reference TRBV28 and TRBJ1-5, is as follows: DVKVTQSSRYLVKRTGEKVFLECVQDMDHENMFWYRQDPGLGLRLIYFSYDVKMKEKGDIPEGYSVSREKKERFSLILESASTNQTSMYLCASSRREGAYSNQPQHFGDGTRLSIL.

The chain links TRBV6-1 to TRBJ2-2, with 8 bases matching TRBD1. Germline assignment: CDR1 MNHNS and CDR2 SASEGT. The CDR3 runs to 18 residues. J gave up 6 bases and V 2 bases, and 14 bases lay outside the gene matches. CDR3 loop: CASSEFSGGNDRAGELFF. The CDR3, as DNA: TGTGCCAGCAGTGAATTTTCAGGGGGCAATGATAGGGCCGGGGAGCTGTTTTTT.

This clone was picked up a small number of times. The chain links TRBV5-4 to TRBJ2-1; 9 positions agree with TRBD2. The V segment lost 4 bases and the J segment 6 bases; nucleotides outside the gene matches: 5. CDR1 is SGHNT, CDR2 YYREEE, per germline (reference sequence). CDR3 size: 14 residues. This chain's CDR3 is CASSRGTSPNEQFF. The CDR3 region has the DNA TGTGCCAGCAGCCGAGGGACTAGCCCCAATGAGCAGTTCTTC.

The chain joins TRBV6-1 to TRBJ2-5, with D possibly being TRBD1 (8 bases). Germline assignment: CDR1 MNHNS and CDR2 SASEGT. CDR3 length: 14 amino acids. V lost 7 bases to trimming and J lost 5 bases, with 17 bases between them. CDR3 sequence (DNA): TGTGCCAGCACGTGGACAGGGCGGGGGGAGACCCAGTACTTC. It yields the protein CASTWTGRGETQYF.

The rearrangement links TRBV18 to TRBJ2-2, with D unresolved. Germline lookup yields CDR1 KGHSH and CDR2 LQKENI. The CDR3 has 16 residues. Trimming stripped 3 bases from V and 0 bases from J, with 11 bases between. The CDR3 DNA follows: TGTGCCAGCTCACCCTTTCTAGGAGCGAACACCGGGGAGCTGTTTTTT. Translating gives CASSPFLGANTGELFF.

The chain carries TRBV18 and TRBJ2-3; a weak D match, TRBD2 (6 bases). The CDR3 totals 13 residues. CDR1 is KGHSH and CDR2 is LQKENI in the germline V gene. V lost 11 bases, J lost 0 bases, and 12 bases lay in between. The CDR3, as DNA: TGTGCCGACTCGGAGGGAAGCACAGATACGCAGTATTTT. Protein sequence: CADSEGSTDTQYF.

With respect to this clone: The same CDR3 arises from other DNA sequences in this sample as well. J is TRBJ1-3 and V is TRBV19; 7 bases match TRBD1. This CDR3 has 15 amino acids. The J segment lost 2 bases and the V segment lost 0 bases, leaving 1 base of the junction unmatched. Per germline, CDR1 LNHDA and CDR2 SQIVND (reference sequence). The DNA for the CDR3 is TGTGCCAGTAGTATAGACGGGACAGCTGGAAACACCATATATTTT. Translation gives CASSIDGTAGNTIYF.

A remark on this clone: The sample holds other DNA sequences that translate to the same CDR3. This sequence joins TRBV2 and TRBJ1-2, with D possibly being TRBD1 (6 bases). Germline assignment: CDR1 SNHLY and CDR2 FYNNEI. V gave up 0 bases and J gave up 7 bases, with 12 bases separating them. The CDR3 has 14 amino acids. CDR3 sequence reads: CASSEARGAGGYTF. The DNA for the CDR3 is TGTGCCAGCAGTGAAGCGAGGGGGGCGGGTGGCTACACCTTC.

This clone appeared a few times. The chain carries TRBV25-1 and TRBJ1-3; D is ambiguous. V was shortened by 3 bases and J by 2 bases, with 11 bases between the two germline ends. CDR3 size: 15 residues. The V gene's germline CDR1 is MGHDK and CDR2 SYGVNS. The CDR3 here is CASSDGVFAGNTIYF. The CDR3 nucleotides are TGTGCCAGCAGTGATGGAGTTTTTGCTGGAAACACCATATATTTT.

DNA for the CDR3: TGTGCCTGGAGGGGGGACAGGGGTTACGAGCAGTACTTC. This codes for CAWRGDRGYEQYF. This chain uses TRBV30 with TRBJ2-7, with 10 bases that match TRBD1. J gave up 4 bases and V 3 bases, and 3 bases lay outside the gene matches. CDR3 length equals 13 residues. Germline V lookup: CDR1 GTSNPN, CDR2 SVGIG (reference sequence). Full variable domain (rest looked up from reference TRBV30 and TRBJ2-7): SQTIHQWPATLVQPVGSPLSLECTVEGTSNPNLYWYRQAAGRGLQLLFYSVGIGQISSEVPQNLSASRPQDRQFILSSKKLLLSDSGFYLCAWRGDRGYEQYFGPGTRLTVT.

CDR3 protein: CASSFMGGQETQYF. The CDR3 DNA follows: TGTGCCAGCAGTTTTATGGGAGGCCAAGAGACCCAGTACTTC. This chain links TRBV2 with TRBJ2-5; a possible D gene is TRBD2 (6 bases). Germline V gene sequence: CDR1 SNHLY, CDR2 FYNNEI. The CDR3 is 14 amino acids. Trimming cost V 5 bases and J 1 base, with 11 bases left between them. The whole variable domain, remainder taken from reference TRBV2 and TRBJ2-5, is EPEVTQTPSHQVTQMGQEVILRCVPISNHLYFYWYRQILGQKVEFLVSFYNNEISEKSEIFDDQFSVERPDGSNFTLKIRSTKLEDSAMYFCASSFMGGQETQYFGPGTRLLVL.

CDR3 amino acids: CASIKDSVGVTGELFF. In DNA form, the CDR3 reads TGCGCCAGCATAAAGGATAGCGTGGGTGTCACCGGGGAGCTGTTTTTT. This rearrangement joins TRBV5-1 to TRBJ2-2; the D gene is possibly TRBD2 (5 bases). Germline V gene data show CDR1 as SGHRS and CDR2 as YFSETQ. V dropped 6 bases and J dropped 4 bases, with 19 bases sitting between them. This CDR3 contains 16 residues. Full variable domain (missing parts from reference TRBV5-1 and TRBJ2-2): KAGVTQTPRYLIKTRGQQVTLSCSPISGHRSVSWYQQTPGQGLQFLFEYFSETQRNKGNFPGRFSGRQFSNSRSEMNVSTLELGDSALYLCASIKDSVGVTGELFFGEGSRLTVL.

The CDR3 protein is CASSPRLRAGTDTQYF. The CDR3 DNA reads as TGTGCCAGCAGTCCGAGACTGAGGGCTGGCACAGATACGCAGTATTTT. V gene TRBV2 combines with J gene TRBJ2-3; a possible D gene is TRBD2 (5 bases). V was clipped by 5 bases and J by 1 base, with 16 bases between them. CDR3 length: 16 amino acids. Germline lookup yields CDR1 SNHLY and CDR2 FYNNEI.

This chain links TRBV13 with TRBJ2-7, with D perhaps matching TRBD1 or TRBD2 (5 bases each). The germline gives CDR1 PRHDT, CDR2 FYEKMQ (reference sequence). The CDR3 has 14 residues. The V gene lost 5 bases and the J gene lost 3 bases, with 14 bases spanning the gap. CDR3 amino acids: CASSITGTNYEQYF. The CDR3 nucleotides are TGTGCCAGCAGCATTACCGGGACCAACTACGAGCAGTACTTC. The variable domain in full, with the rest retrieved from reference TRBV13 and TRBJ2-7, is AAGVIQSPRHLIKEKRETATLKCYPIPRHDTVYWYQQGPGQDPQFLISFYEKMQSDKGSIPDRFSAQQFSDYHSELNMSSLELGDSALYFCASSITGTNYEQYFGPGTRLTVT.

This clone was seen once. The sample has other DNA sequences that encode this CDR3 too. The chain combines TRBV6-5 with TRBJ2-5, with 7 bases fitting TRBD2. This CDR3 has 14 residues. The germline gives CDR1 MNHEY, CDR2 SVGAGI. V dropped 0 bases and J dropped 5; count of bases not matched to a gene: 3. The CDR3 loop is CASSYSGGWETQYF. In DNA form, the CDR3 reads TGTGCCAGCAGTTACTCGGGGGGGTGGGAGACCCAGTACTTC.

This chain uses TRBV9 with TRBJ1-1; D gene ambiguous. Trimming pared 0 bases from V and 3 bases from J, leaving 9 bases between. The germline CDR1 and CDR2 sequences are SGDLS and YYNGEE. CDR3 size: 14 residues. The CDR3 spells CASSVGMGDTEAFF. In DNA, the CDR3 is TGTGCCAGCAGCGTAGGGATGGGAGACACTGAAGCTTTCTTT.

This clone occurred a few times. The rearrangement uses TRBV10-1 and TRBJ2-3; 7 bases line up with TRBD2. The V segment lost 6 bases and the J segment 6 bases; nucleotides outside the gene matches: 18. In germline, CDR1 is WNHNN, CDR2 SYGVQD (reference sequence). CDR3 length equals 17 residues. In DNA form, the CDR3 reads TGCGCCAGCAGCCCCAGAAGGGCTTTAGGAGCGGGGGATACGCAGTATTTT. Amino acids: CASSPRRALGAGDTQYF.

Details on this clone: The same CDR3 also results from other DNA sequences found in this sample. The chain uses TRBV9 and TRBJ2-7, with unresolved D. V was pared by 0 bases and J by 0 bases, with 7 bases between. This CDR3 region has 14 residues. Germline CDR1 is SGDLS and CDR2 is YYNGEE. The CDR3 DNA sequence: TGTGCCAGCAGCGTAGGGTGGAGCTCCTACGAGCAGTACTTC. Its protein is CASSVGWSSYEQYF.

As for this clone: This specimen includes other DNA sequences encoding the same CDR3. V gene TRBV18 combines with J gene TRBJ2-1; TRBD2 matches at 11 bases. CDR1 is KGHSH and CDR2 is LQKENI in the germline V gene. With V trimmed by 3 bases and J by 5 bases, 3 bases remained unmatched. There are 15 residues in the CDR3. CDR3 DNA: TGTGCCAGCTCACCGAAACTAGCGGGGGACAATGAGCAGTTCTTC. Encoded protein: CASSPKLAGDNEQFF.

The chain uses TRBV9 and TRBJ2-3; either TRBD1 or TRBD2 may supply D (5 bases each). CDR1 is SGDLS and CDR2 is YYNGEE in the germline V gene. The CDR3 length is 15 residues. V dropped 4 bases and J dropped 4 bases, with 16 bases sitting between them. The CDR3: CASSYGGSVADTQYF. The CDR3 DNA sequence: TGTGCCAGCAGCTATGGGGGTAGCGTCGCAGATACGCAGTATTTT.

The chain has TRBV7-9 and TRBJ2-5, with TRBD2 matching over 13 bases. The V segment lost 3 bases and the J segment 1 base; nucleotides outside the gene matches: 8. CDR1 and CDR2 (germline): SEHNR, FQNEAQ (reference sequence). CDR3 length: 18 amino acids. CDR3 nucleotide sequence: TGTGCCAGCAGCTTGTCCCAGGGACTAGCGGGAACCCAAGAGACCCAGTACTTC. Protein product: CASSLSQGLAGTQETQYF. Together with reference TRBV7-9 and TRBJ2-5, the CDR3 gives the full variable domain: DTGVSQNPRHKITKRGQNVTFRCDPISEHNRLYWYRQTLGQGPEFLTYFQNEAQLEKSRLLSDRFSAERPKGSFSTLEIQRTEQGDSAMYLCASSLSQGLAGTQETQYFGPGTRLLVL.

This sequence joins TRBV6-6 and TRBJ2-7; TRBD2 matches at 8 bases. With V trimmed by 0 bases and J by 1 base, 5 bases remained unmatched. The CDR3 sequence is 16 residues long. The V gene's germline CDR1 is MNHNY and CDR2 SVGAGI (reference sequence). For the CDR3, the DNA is TGTGCCAGCAGTTACTCCGCACTAGCGGAGTCCTACGAGCAGTACTTC. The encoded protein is CASSYSALAESYEQYF.